Included here is one T cell receptor (beta chain) sequence, with context. V was shortened by 6 bases and J by 1 base, with 10 bases between the two germline ends. Germline V gene data show CDR1 as MNHEY and CDR2 as SMNVEV (reference sequence). The CDR3 consists of 15 residues. The data belong to a study of blood T cell repertoires in COVID-19. Study details: Samples came from the United States, Italy and Spain, spanning acute and convalescent COVID-19. Sources were T cells, B-cell-depleted T cells, or PBMCs; the material itself was cDNA or gDNA.

Per the authors' pipeline: It was from reference gene primer amplification that nucleated cell counts were estimated. The method was immunoSEQ multiplex PCR; TCRdb's version includes in-frame clones alone and lacks a portion of them. That table gives V, J and clone size, and the DNA gave D and trimming. Of approximately 89,000 clones in the sample, around 81% were seen once. The chain recombines TRBV27 with TRBJ2-6; D is undetermined. Sequenced sample: peripheral blood. The sequence was obtained from a woman aged 70-85 years with active or convalescent COVID-19. DNA for the CDR3: TGTGCCAGCAGCCTAACGCCTTCTGGGGCCAACGTCCTGACTTTC. Translating gives CASSLTPSGANVLTF. The full variable domain, with the rest looked up from reference TRBV27 and TRBJ2-6, is EAQVTQNPRYLITVTGKKLTVTCSQNMNHEYMSWYRQDPGLGLRQIYYSMNVEVTDKGDVPEGYKVSRKEKRNFPLILESPSPNQTSLYFCASSLTPSGANVLTFGAGSRLTVL.